What follows are 27 T cell receptor beta chains derived from one specimen sequenced in a study of PD-L1 blockade in urothelial cancer. Time point denoted: pretreatment peripheral blood. TCRdb's table, derived via immunoSEQ multiplex PCR, lists solely in-frame clones and lacks some. This sample has tens of thousands of clones, with 90% found just once. Sequenced here: PBMCs, sampled around atezolizumab (anti-PD-L1) treatment. The receptors were sampled from a man between 60 and 75 years old with urothelial cancer.

V usage is TRBV7-2 and J usage is TRBJ2-7, with 10 bases lining up with TRBD1. The CDR3 is 15 amino acids. Germline assignment: CDR1 SGHTA and CDR2 FQGNSA. Unmatched junction bases numbered 8, after V lost 5 bases and J lost 4 bases. This chain's CDR3 is CASSLTGTGVYEQYF. CDR3 in DNA: TGTGCCAGCAGCCTAACCGGGACAGGGGTATACGAGCAGTACTTC.

V usage is TRBV6-1 and J usage is TRBJ2-5, with D perhaps TRBD2 (7 bases). This CDR3 is 15 amino acids long. The germline V and J ends were trimmed by 1 base and 5 bases, with 14 bases remaining between them. The V gene's germline CDR1 is MNHNS and CDR2 SASEGT. The CDR3 sequence: CASSEVGGAGETQYF. As DNA, the CDR3 is TGTGCCAGCAGTGAAGTAGGGGGGGCAGGGGAGACCCAGTACTTC.

This clone came up a few times. The rearrangement joins TRBV9 to TRBJ1-2; D not resolved. V shed 0 bases and J shed 4 bases, with 10 bases lying between them. Germline V gives CDR1 SGDLS, CDR2 YYNGEE. CDR3 length: 14 amino acids. The CDR3 loop reads CASSVDAGSYGYTF. In DNA form, the CDR3 reads TGTGCCAGCAGCGTAGATGCGGGATCCTATGGCTACACCTTC.

The chain links TRBV5-4 to TRBJ2-5, with D uncertain. The CDR3 loop spans 13 amino acids. Trimming cost V 2 bases and J 3 bases, with 8 bases left between them. Germline CDR1 and CDR2: SGHNT and YYREEE (reference sequence). This CDR3 reads CASSFREKETQYF. CDR3 DNA: TGTGCCAGCAGCTTTAGAGAAAAAGAGACCCAGTACTTC.

The gene calls are TRBV27 and TRBJ2-2; D may be TRBD2 (5 bases). Germline-derived CDR1 and CDR2 are MNHEY and SMNVEV (reference sequence). V gave up 3 bases and J gave up 6 bases, with 14 bases separating them. This CDR3 is 15 amino acids long. The CDR3 bases are TGTGCCAGCAGTTTGCGCCTAGTTAGCGCCGGGGAGCTGTTTTTT. It encodes CASSLRLVSAGELFF.

The chain recombines TRBV4-3 with TRBJ2-7; 7 bases are a match to TRBD1. V trimming: 4 bases; J trimming: 2 bases; junction bases outside the gene matches: 8. This CDR3 region has 15 residues. Germline CDR1 LGHNA, CDR2 YSLEER. DNA of the CDR3: TGCGCCAGCAGCCTAATTCGGGGACAGACCTACGAGCAGTACTTC. Translated, it gives CASSLIRGQTYEQYF.

This clone occurred a few times. The chain uses TRBV7-2 and TRBJ1-2; D might be TRBD1 (5 bases). Looked up from germline, CDR1 is SGHTA and CDR2 is FQGNSA. V was shortened by 5 bases and J by 2 bases, with 9 bases between the two germline ends. The CDR3 runs 13 residues. CDR3 sequence reads: CASSRDSNYGYTF. In DNA form, the CDR3 reads TGTGCCAGCAGCCGCGACAGCAACTATGGCTACACCTTC.

The chain is built from TRBV5-1 and TRBJ2-5; 8 nucleotides match TRBD2. J gave up 5 bases and V 4 bases, and 10 bases lay outside the gene matches. This CDR3 comprises 15 residues. The germline V gene has CDR1 SGHRS and CDR2 YFSETQ. The CDR3 loop is CASSGTSGLGETQYF. The CDR3 DNA reads TGCGCCAGCAGCGGAACTAGCGGCCTAGGGGAGACCCAGTACTTC.

The chain couples TRBV9 to TRBJ2-2; D call uncertain. This CDR3 has 13 amino acids. Trimming removed 0 bases at V and 6 bases at J, with 6 bases between. Germline CDR1 reads SGDLS; CDR2 reads YYNGEE. CDR3 nucleotides: TGTGCCAGCAGCGTAGTCCCAGCCGGGGAGCTGTTTTTT. Its protein product is CASSVVPAGELFF.

V and J are TRBV21-1 and TRBJ2-1; TRBD1 reflects the table's D call only, with no check against the DNA. TRBV21-1 constitutes a pseudogene. This CDR3 region has 14 residues. For the CDR3, the DNA is TGTGCCAGCAGCAAAGATGGGCGCTACAATGAGCAGTTCTTC. Protein product: CASSKDGRYNEQFF.

V usage is TRBV5-1 and J usage is TRBJ1-1; D uncertain. V lost 3 bases and J 0 bases, leaving 9 bases between the germline ends. Germline CDR1 is SGHRS and CDR2 is YFSETQ. This CDR3 spans 14 amino acids. The CDR3 sequence: CASSSKPLNTEAFF. The DNA for the CDR3 is TGCGCCAGCAGCTCCAAGCCGCTGAACACTGAAGCTTTCTTT. Full variable domain (rest looked up from reference TRBV5-1 and TRBJ1-1): KAGVTQTPRYLIKTRGQQVTLSCSPISGHRSVSWYQQTPGQGLQFLFEYFSETQRNKGNFPGRFSGRQFSNSRSEMNVSTLELGDSALYLCASSSKPLNTEAFFGQGTRLTVV.

The chain carries TRBV28 and TRBJ2-7; 7 positions match TRBD2. CDR1 is MDHEN, CDR2 SYDVKM, per germline. This CDR3 is built from 15 residues. The V and J ends lost 6 bases and 2 bases, in that order; junction bases with no gene match: 10. CDR3 residues: CASRTISGYAYEQYF. CDR3 nucleotide sequence: TGTGCCAGCAGGACCATTAGCGGGTATGCCTACGAGCAGTACTTC. Complete variable domain (other parts from reference TRBV28 and TRBJ2-7): DVKVTQSSRYLVKRTGEKVFLECVQDMDHENMFWYRQDPGLGLRLIYFSYDVKMKEKGDIPEGYSVSREKKERFSLILESASTNQTSMYLCASRTISGYAYEQYFGPGTRLTVT.

The gene calls are TRBV2 and TRBJ2-7; a possible D gene is TRBD2 (6 bases). Germline loops: CDR1 SNHLY, CDR2 FYNNEI. V was pared by 5 bases and J by 5 bases, with 19 bases between. This CDR3 spans 15 amino acids. This chain's CDR3 is CASSSLSGGVDEQYF. DNA of the CDR3: TGTGCCAGCAGTAGTCTTAGCGGTGGTGTCGACGAGCAGTACTTC.

This chain connects TRBV4-3 to TRBJ2-3; the D is unclear. Germline V gives CDR1 LGHNA, CDR2 YSLEER. Trimming cost V 1 base and J 4 bases, with 6 bases left between them. The CDR3 covers 13 residues. DNA for the CDR3: TGCGCCAGCAGCCAAGGAGTGGCAGATACGCAGTATTTT. As protein: CASSQGVADTQYF.

The V gene is TRBV11-2, the J gene TRBJ2-5; 8 nucleotides agree with TRBD1. The CDR3 spans 15 residues. The J segment lost 4 bases and the V segment lost 0 bases, leaving 4 bases of the junction unmatched. Looked up from germline, CDR1 is SGHAT and CDR2 is FQNNGV. CDR3 in amino acids: CASSLEGRGRETQYF. The CDR3 region has the DNA TGTGCCAGCAGCTTAGAGGGCAGGGGGCGAGAGACCCAGTACTTC.

The CDR3 DNA follows: TGCGCCAGCAGCTTGGCTGAGGGGGCGAGCACCGGGGAGCTGTTTTTT. This sequence encodes CASSLAEGASTGELFF. The rearrangement links TRBV5-1 to TRBJ2-2; 7 positions match TRBD1. Trimming at V came to 0 bases and at J to 4 bases, leaving 6 bases not matched to a gene. Germline values: CDR1 SGHRS, CDR2 YFSETQ. The CDR3 sequence is 16 residues long.

The CDR3: CASSKDRARNQPQHF. The CDR3 coding sequence is TGTGCCAGCAGTAAGGACAGGGCAAGGAATCAGCCCCAGCATTTT. This chain joins TRBV6-1 and TRBJ1-5; 8 nucleotides line up with TRBD1. The CDR3 sequence is 15 residues long. CDR1 and CDR2 from the germline V gene are MNHNS and SASEGT. The V gene end was trimmed by 5 bases and the J gene end by 4 bases; junction bases not matched to a gene: 7.

The V gene is TRBV7-3, the J gene TRBJ1-1; D gene uncertain. The V end lost 3 bases, the J end lost 1 base, and 6 bases lay between the germline ends. In germline, CDR1 is SGHTA, CDR2 FQGTGA. The CDR3 runs to 13 residues. CDR3 nucleotide sequence: TGTGCCAGCAGCTTCGACAAGAACACTGAAGCTTTCTTT. Residues: CASSFDKNTEAFF.

J is TRBJ2-3 and V is TRBV7-3; the match to TRBD2 covers 8 bases. V lost 5 bases to trimming and J lost 2 bases; unmatched junction nucleotides: 6. This CDR3 has 15 residues. CDR1 and CDR2 from the germline V gene are SGHTA and FQGTGA. The CDR3 loop is CASSTSGTFTDTQYF. The DNA of the CDR3 is TGTGCCAGCAGCACTAGCGGAACCTTCACAGATACGCAGTATTTT.

The chain is built from TRBV4-3 and TRBJ2-7; unclear D gene. Germline V gives CDR1 LGHNA, CDR2 YSLEER. Trimming removed 0 bases at V and 4 bases at J, with 7 bases between. This CDR3 spans 13 amino acids. This CDR3 is CASSQDPRYEQYF. The CDR3 coding sequence is TGCGCCAGCAGCCAAGATCCTCGTTACGAGCAGTACTTC.

This sequence joins TRBV18 and TRBJ2-4, with D perhaps matching TRBD1 (5 bases). Germline assignment: CDR1 KGHSH and CDR2 LQKENI. The V end was cut by 3 bases, the J end by 6 bases, with 15 bases between. This CDR3 comprises 15 residues. The CDR3 loop reads CASSPGPQDINIQYF. CDR3 nucleotide sequence: TGTGCCAGCTCACCTGGTCCCCAGGACATAAACATTCAGTACTTC.

The chain couples TRBV10-3 to TRBJ2-1; a possible D gene is TRBD2 (6 bases). This CDR3 is built from 15 residues. V lost 3 bases, J lost 0 bases, and 9 bases lay in between. Germline values: CDR1 ENHRY, CDR2 SYGVKD. CDR3 sequence: CAISEGRTSYNEQFF. The CDR3 nucleotides read TGTGCCATCAGTGAAGGGAGGACCTCCTACAATGAGCAGTTCTTC.

This clone was recorded a few times. V gene TRBV27 combines with J gene TRBJ1-1; 7 bases map to TRBD1. The CDR3 loop spans 15 amino acids. V lost 4 bases and J lost 4; bases outside the gene matches: 9. Looked up from germline, CDR1 is MNHEY and CDR2 is SMNVEV (reference sequence). The CDR3 protein is CASSSPDRQRTEAFF. CDR3 sequence (DNA): TGTGCCAGCAGTTCCCCGGACAGGCAGCGCACTGAAGCTTTCTTT.

The rearrangement links TRBV5-1 to TRBJ2-1, with TRBD2 matching 11 bases. The germline CDR1 and CDR2 sequences are SGHRS and YFSETQ. V was pared by 4 bases and J by 2 bases, with 8 bases of the junction left unmatched. This CDR3 contains 17 residues. The CDR3 loop reads CASSQGVAGGPYNEQFF. The CDR3 nucleotides read TGCGCCAGCAGCCAAGGGGTAGCGGGAGGGCCCTACAATGAGCAGTTCTTC.

This chain links TRBV28 with TRBJ2-2; D remains unclear. V was shortened by 7 bases and J by 0 bases, with 6 bases between the two germline ends. CDR3 length: 13 residues. Per germline, CDR1 MDHEN and CDR2 SYDVKM. In nucleotides, the CDR3 is TGTGCCAGCATCTCTGCGAACACCGGGGAGCTGTTTTTT. Amino acids: CASISANTGELFF.

The chain uses TRBV5-8 and TRBJ1-1; 10 positions agree with TRBD1. V shed 3 bases, J shed 11 bases, and the junction held 7 bases outside the gene matches. The CDR3 length is 13 residues. Germline V CDR1 and CDR2: SGHTS, YDEGEE. The CDR3 is CASSWEGQGEAFF. CDR3 coding DNA: TGTGCCAGCAGCTGGGAAGGACAGGGGGAGGCTTTCTTT.

V and J are TRBV4-3 and TRBJ2-1; 14 positions match TRBD2. Trimming cost V 1 base and J 9 bases; bases outside gene matches: 2. Germline loops: CDR1 LGHNA, CDR2 YSLEER. The length of the CDR3 is 15 residues. The chain's CDR3 is CASSQATSGRGEQFF. The CDR3 bases are TGCGCCAGCAGCCAAGCGACTAGCGGGAGGGGTGAGCAGTTCTTC.